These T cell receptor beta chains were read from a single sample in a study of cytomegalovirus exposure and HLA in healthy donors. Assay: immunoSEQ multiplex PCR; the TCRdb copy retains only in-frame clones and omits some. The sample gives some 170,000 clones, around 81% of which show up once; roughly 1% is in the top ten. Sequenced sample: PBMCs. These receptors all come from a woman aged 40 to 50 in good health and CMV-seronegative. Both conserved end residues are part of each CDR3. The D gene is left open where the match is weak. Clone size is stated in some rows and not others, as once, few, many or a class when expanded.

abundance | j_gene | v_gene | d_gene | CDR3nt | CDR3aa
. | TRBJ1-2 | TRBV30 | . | TGTGCCTGGAGTGTGTCCCAGAACTATGGCTACACCTTC | CAWSVSQNYGYTF
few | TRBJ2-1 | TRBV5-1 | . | TGCGCCAGCAGCCACCCAGGGGGGCGCAATGAGCAGTTCTTC | CASSHPGGRNEQFF
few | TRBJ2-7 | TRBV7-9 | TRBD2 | TGTGCCAGCAGCTCATTAGGGACTAGCGGGAGGGCCTCCTACGAGCAGTACTTC | CASSSLGTSGRASYEQYF
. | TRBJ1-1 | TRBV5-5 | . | TGTGCCAGCAGTCGGGGGGGGCAGGGCACTGAAGCTTTCTTT | CASSRGGQGTEAFF
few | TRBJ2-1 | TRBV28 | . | TGTGCCAGCACGCGGGAACCTCCTTACAATGAGCAGTTCTTC | CASTREPPYNEQFF
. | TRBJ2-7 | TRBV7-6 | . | TGTGCCAGCAGCCAGACACACGGGGGCTACGAGCAGTACTTC | CASSQTHGGYEQYF
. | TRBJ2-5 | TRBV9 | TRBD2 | TGTGCCAGCAGCGTAGGGTCGACTAGCGGGAGCGCGGAGACCCAGTACTTC | CASSVGSTSGSAETQYF
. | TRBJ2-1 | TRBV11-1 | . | TGTGCCAGCACCCCAGCATACGGGGAGCAGTTCTTC | CASTPAYGEQFF
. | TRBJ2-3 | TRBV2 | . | TGTGCCAGCAGTGCTGGGCGAGGCACAGATACGCAGTATTTT | CASSAGRGTDTQYF
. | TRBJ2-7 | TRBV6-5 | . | TGTGCCAGCAGTTACTCGGCAGGGAAGGGATTCTACGAGCAGTACTTC | CASSYSAGKGFYEQYF
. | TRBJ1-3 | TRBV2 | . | TGTGCCAGCAGTCTTGAAACGGGGTATGGAAACACCATATATTTT | CASSLETGYGNTIYF
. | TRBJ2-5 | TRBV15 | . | TGTGCCACCAGCAGAGCGGAGACCCAGTACTTC | CATSRAETQYF
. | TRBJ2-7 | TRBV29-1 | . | TGCAGCGTTGAAGGCGGGGAGTCCTACGAGCAGTACTTC | CSVEGGESYEQYF
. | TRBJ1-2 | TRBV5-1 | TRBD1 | TGCGCCAGCCGAGTGGGACAGACCAATTATGGCTACACCTTC | CASRVGQTNYGYTF
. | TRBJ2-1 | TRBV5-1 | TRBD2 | TGCGCCAGCAGCTTCGATATAGCGGGAGTACAGTTCTTC | CASSFDIAGVQFF
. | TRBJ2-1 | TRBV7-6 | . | TGTGCCAGCAGCTTCAATCTTGGACAGAACCCATCCATCTACAATGAGCAGTTCTTC | CASSFNLGQNPSIYNEQFF
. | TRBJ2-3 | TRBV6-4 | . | TGTGCCAGCAGTGACCGTGGCAGTCACACAGATACGCAGTATTTT | CASSDRGSHTDTQYF
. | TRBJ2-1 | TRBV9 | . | TGTGCCAGCAGCCCAGGGACTTCAGGGATGTCGAGCTTCTTC | CASSPGTSGMSSFF
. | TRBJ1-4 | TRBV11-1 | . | TGTGCCAGCAGCCTCCGGGACATTACACCGGGAAAACTGTTTTTT | CASSLRDITPGKLFF
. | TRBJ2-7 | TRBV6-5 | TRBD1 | TGTGCCAGCAGTTACTCTAAGACAGGGGCAACCTACGAGCAGTACTTC | CASSYSKTGATYEQYF